These 22 T cell receptor beta chains originate from one sample sequenced in a study of cytomegalovirus exposure and HLA in healthy donors. The PCR employed 60 Vbeta primers together with 13 Jbeta primers. The data were produced by immunoSEQ multiplex PCR, yet TCRdb's version contains in-frame clones alone and is incomplete. Among some 93,000 clones listed, approximately 80% were seen once. The material sequenced was PBMCs. The receptors here all came from a man aged 45-65 years in good health and CMV-seronegative.

In DNA, the CDR3 is TGTGCCAGCAGCTTAGCAGGAACCCGCCGGGGGAGGCAGTTCTTC. Its translation is CASSLAGTRRGRQFF. The chain couples TRBV11-2 to TRBJ2-1, with D perhaps TRBD2 (6 bases). V was clipped by 1 base and J by 12 bases, with 19 bases between them. The germline CDR1 and CDR2 sequences are SGHAT and FQNNGV. CDR3 length equals 15 residues.

The chain uses TRBV25-1 and TRBJ2-5; 9 positions match TRBD1. Germline CDR1 reads MGHDK; CDR2 reads SYGVNS. J gave up 4 bases and V 4 bases, and 4 bases lay outside the gene matches. The CDR3 length is 14 residues. CDR3 protein: CASSAGQGLETQYF. CDR3 in DNA: TGTGCCAGCAGTGCTGGACAGGGGTTAGAGACCCAGTACTTC.

This sequence joins TRBV5-1 and TRBJ2-2; 9 bases are shared with TRBD1. Germline CDR1 and CDR2: SGHRS and YFSETQ. J lost 5 bases, V lost 1 base, and 3 bases had no gene match. CDR3 length: 15 residues. CDR3 nucleotides: TGCGCCAGCAGCTTGCGGGACAGGGTAACCGGGGAGCTGTTTTTT. It specifies CASSLRDRVTGELFF.

The V gene is TRBV5-5, the J gene TRBJ2-7, with 7 bases identical to TRBD1. Unmatched junction bases numbered 6, after V lost 5 bases and J lost 4 bases. The germline CDR1 and CDR2 sequences are SGHKS and YYEKEE (reference sequence). The CDR3 has 13 amino acids. The CDR3 region has the DNA TGTGCCAGCAGTTATGGGACAGCATACGAGCAGTACTTC. Translating it yields CASSYGTAYEQYF.

The rearrangement links TRBV5-1 to TRBJ2-7, with D perhaps matching TRBD2 (8 bases). Trimming removed 0 bases from V and 2 bases from J, with 15 bases in between. This CDR3 is 16 amino acids long. The V gene's germline CDR1 is SGHRS and CDR2 YFSETQ. In DNA form, the CDR3 reads TGCGCCAGCAGCTTGGCGGGGGGGCAGGGGGCCTACGAGCAGTACTTC. It yields the protein CASSLAGGQGAYEQYF.

The J gene is TRBJ1-3, the V gene TRBV7-9; perhaps TRBD1 as D (5 bases). Germline loops: CDR1 SEHNR, CDR2 FQNEAQ (reference sequence). With 0 bases removed from V and 4 bases from J, the gap between germline ends came to 13 bases. CDR3 length equals 16 residues. The CDR3 DNA follows: TGTGCCAGCAGCTTAGCGGAACAAAGACAGGGAAACACCATATATTTT. This gives the protein CASSLAEQRQGNTIYF.

V and J are TRBV2 and TRBJ1-5, with D unresolved. V was trimmed by 1 base and J by 10 bases, leaving 14 bases between them. This CDR3 is built from 14 residues. Germline values: CDR1 SNHLY, CDR2 FYNNEI. Here the CDR3 DNA reads TGTGCCAGCAGTGAAGAAGGTGGAGGGCTCCCCCAGCATTTT. This gives the protein CASSEEGGGLPQHF. The whole variable domain, filled in from reference TRBV2 and TRBJ1-5, reads EPEVTQTPSHQVTQMGQEVILRCVPISNHLYFYWYRQILGQKVEFLVSFYNNEISEKSEIFDDQFSVERPDGSNFTLKIRSTKLEDSAMYFCASSEEGGGLPQHFGDGTRLSIL.

The V call is TRBV2, the J call TRBJ1-5; 9 nucleotides align to TRBD1. This CDR3 comprises 18 residues. The ends lost 4 bases at V and 0 bases at J; junction bases unmatched: 10. Germline CDR1 reads SNHLY; CDR2 reads FYNNEI. The chain's CDR3 is CASSGGQGIGYSNQPQHF. Written as DNA, the CDR3 is TGTGCCAGCAGTGGCGGACAGGGGATTGGGTATAGCAATCAGCCCCAGCATTTT.

This chain joins TRBV7-6 and TRBJ2-1, with TRBD2 matching 12 bases. Germline values: CDR1 SGHVS, CDR2 FNYEAQ. This CDR3 contains 15 residues. V shed 4 bases, J shed 6 bases, and the junction held 4 bases outside the gene matches. The CDR3 nucleotides are TGTGCCAGCAGCTCTAGCGGGAGGGCCCTCAATGAGCAGTTCTTC. Encoded protein: CASSSSGRALNEQFF.

The chain carries TRBV6-1 and TRBJ1-1, with a weak D call TRBD1 (5 bases). This CDR3 region has 13 residues. Germline CDR1 is MNHNS and CDR2 is SASEGT. V was pared by 2 bases and J by 10 bases, with 14 bases between. The CDR3 DNA follows: TGTGCCAGCAGTGAAAGGCAGGGCGCGCTAGCTTTCTTT. Residues: CASSERQGALAFF.

The sample holds a few counts of this clone. V usage is TRBV28 and J usage is TRBJ1-2, with D uncertain. The length of the CDR3 is 18 residues. Trimming pared 6 bases from V and 8 bases from J, leaving 31 bases between. Germline V gene data show CDR1 as MDHEN and CDR2 as SYDVKM. CDR3 coding DNA: TGTGCCAGCAGATTCAGGCCGACTATGGCTACACCTTTTCGGGGCTACACCTTC. As protein: CASRFRPTMATPFRGYTF.

The rearrangement uses TRBV5-1 and TRBJ2-1; 10 nucleotides match TRBD2. Unmatched junction bases numbered 4, after V lost 2 bases and J lost 8 bases. The CDR3 has 14 amino acids. Germline V gene lookup returns CDR1 SGHRS and CDR2 YFSETQ. The chain's CDR3 is CASSFASGSYEQFF. The CDR3 bases are TGCGCCAGCAGCTTTGCTAGCGGGAGCTATGAGCAGTTCTTC.

This chain links TRBV5-8 with TRBJ1-1; D gene unclear. With 4 bases removed from V and 2 bases from J, the gap between germline ends came to 6 bases. Germline lookup yields CDR1 SGHTS and CDR2 YDEGEE. The CDR3 is 12 residues long. Here the CDR3 reads CASSIYNTEAFF. The DNA for the CDR3 is TGTGCCAGCAGCATATATAACACTGAAGCTTTCTTT.

The chain combines TRBV5-4 with TRBJ2-3; 12 bases agree with TRBD2. CDR3 length: 15 residues. Per the germline V gene, CDR1 is SGHNT and CDR2 is YYREEE (reference sequence). V lost 4 bases, J lost 5 bases, and 5 bases stayed unmatched. CDR3 coding DNA: TGTGCCAGCAGCCCAACTAGCGGGGGGAGAGATACGCAGTATTTT. It yields the protein CASSPTSGGRDTQYF. Using reference TRBV5-4 and TRBJ2-3 for the parts outside the CDR3, the full variable domain is ETGVTQSPTHLIKTRGQQVTLRCSSQSGHNTVSWYQQALGQGPQFIFQYYREEENGRGNFPPRFSGLQFPNYSSELNVNALELDDSALYLCASSPTSGGRDTQYFGPGTRLTVL.

The rearrangement links TRBV4-1 to TRBJ2-2, with a possible D match to TRBD2 (6 bases). CDR3 length: 12 amino acids. Germline V CDR1 and CDR2: MGHRA, YSYEKL. V gave up 3 bases and J gave up 8 bases, with 7 bases separating them. The CDR3 DNA reads as TGCGCCAGCAGCCAGGGGGGAGGGGAGCTGTTTTTT. Translating gives CASSQGGGELFF.

The chain couples TRBV10-3 to TRBJ1-2; possibly TRBD1 for D (5 bases). This CDR3 has 16 residues. The germline CDR1 and CDR2 sequences are ENHRY and SYGVKD. Trimming took off 3 bases at V and 2 bases at J, with 16 bases between the two ends. The CDR3 here is CAISDVLTVSNYGYTF. The CDR3 region has the DNA TGTGCCATCAGTGATGTATTGACAGTATCGAACTATGGCTACACCTTC.

The J gene is TRBJ2-5, the V gene TRBV5-1; D unresolved. The end of the DNA aligns better with TRBJ2-7, so the J call may be wrong. CDR3 length equals 13 residues. Germline V lookup: CDR1 SGHRS, CDR2 YFSETQ. CDR3 coding DNA: TGCGCCAGCAGCATAGACTCCGCCTACGAGCAGTACTTC. Its translation is CASSIDSAYEQYF.

The J gene is TRBJ1-1, the V gene TRBV29-1; D remains unclear. Per germline, CDR1 SQVTM and CDR2 ANQGSEA. V gave up 3 bases and J gave up 1 base, with 12 bases separating them. CDR3 length: 14 amino acids. Written as DNA, the CDR3 is TGCAGCGTTGACGGAGTTGATGGGAACACTGAAGCTTTCTTT. Translating gives CSVDGVDGNTEAFF.

The rearrangement joins TRBV5-5 to TRBJ2-7; no definite D call. V was shortened by 1 base and J by 3 bases, with 11 bases between the two germline ends. This CDR3 comprises 14 residues. Per the germline V gene, CDR1 is SGHKS and CDR2 is YYEKEE (reference sequence). The CDR3 DNA reads as TGTGCCAGCAGCTTGTTTGGCCAGGTCTACGAGCAGTACTTC. This gives the protein CASSLFGQVYEQYF.

This clone was observed a handful of times. This chain joins TRBV9 and TRBJ2-3; TRBD1 agrees at 7 bases. This CDR3 spans 16 amino acids. Trimming at V came to 4 bases and at J to 0 bases, leaving 8 bases not matched to a gene. The germline V gene has CDR1 SGDLS and CDR2 YYNGEE. The CDR3 reads CASSISTGDSTDTQYF. The CDR3 DNA reads as TGTGCCAGCAGCATATCAACAGGGGATAGCACAGATACGCAGTATTTT.

This chain links TRBV28 with TRBJ2-7, with D possibly TRBD2 on 6 matching bases. The V gene's germline CDR1 is MDHEN and CDR2 SYDVKM. CDR3 length: 14 residues. V was cut by 10 bases and J by 2 bases, with 18 bases left in between. The CDR3 DNA reads as TGTGCCACCGGGCGGGCTAGCGCTCCCTACGAGCAGTACTTC. Translated, it gives CATGRASAPYEQYF.

The CDR3 here is CASSQGTATYEQYF. CDR3 bases: TGCGCCAGCAGCCAAGGGACAGCCACCTACGAGCAGTACTTC. The chain recombines TRBV4-1 with TRBJ2-7, with D perhaps TRBD1 (6 bases). V lost 1 base and J 2 bases, leaving 9 bases between the germline ends. Germline CDR1 and CDR2: MGHRA and YSYEKL. The CDR3 is 14 residues long.